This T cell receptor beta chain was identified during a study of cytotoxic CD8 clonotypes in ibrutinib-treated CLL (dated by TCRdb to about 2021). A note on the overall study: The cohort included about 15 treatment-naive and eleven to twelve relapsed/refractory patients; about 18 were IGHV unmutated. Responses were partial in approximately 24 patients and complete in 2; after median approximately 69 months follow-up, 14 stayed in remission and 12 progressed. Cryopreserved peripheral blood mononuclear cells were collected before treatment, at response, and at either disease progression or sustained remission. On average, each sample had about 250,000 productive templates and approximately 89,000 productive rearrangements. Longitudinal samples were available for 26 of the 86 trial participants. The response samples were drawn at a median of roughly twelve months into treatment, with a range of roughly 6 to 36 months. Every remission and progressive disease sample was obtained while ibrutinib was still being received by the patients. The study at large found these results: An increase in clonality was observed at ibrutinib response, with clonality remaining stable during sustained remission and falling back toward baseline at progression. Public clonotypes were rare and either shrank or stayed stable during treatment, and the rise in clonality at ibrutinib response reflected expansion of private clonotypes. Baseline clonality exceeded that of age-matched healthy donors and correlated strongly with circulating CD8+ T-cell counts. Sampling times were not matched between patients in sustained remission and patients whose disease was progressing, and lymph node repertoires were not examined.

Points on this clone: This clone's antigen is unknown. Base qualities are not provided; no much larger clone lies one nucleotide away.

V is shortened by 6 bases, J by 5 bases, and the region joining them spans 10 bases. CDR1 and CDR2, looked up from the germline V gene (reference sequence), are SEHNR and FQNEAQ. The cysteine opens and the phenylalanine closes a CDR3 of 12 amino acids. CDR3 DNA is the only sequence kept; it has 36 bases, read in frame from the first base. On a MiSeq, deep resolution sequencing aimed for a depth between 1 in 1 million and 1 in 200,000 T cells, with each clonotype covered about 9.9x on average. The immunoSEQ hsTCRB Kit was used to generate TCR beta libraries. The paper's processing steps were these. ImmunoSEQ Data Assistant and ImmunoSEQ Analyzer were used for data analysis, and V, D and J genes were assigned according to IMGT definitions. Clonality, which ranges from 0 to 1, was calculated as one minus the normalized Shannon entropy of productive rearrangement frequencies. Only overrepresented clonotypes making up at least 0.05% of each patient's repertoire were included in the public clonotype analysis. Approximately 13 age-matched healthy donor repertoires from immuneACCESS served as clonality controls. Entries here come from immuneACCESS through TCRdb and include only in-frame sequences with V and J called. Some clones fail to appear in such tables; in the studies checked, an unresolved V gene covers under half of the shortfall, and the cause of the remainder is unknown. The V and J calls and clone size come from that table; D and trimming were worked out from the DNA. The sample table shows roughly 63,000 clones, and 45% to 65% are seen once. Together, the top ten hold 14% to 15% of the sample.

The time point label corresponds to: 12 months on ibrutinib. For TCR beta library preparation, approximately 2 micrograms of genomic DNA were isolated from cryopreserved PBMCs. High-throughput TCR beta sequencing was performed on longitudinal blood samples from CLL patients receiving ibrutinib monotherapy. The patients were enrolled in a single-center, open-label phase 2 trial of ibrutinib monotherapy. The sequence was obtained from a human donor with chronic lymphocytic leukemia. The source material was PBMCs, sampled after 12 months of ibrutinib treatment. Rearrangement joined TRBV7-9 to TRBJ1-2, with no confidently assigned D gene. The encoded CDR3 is CASRHDVYGYTF. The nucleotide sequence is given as TGTGCCAGCAGACATGACGTGTATGGCTACACCTTC.